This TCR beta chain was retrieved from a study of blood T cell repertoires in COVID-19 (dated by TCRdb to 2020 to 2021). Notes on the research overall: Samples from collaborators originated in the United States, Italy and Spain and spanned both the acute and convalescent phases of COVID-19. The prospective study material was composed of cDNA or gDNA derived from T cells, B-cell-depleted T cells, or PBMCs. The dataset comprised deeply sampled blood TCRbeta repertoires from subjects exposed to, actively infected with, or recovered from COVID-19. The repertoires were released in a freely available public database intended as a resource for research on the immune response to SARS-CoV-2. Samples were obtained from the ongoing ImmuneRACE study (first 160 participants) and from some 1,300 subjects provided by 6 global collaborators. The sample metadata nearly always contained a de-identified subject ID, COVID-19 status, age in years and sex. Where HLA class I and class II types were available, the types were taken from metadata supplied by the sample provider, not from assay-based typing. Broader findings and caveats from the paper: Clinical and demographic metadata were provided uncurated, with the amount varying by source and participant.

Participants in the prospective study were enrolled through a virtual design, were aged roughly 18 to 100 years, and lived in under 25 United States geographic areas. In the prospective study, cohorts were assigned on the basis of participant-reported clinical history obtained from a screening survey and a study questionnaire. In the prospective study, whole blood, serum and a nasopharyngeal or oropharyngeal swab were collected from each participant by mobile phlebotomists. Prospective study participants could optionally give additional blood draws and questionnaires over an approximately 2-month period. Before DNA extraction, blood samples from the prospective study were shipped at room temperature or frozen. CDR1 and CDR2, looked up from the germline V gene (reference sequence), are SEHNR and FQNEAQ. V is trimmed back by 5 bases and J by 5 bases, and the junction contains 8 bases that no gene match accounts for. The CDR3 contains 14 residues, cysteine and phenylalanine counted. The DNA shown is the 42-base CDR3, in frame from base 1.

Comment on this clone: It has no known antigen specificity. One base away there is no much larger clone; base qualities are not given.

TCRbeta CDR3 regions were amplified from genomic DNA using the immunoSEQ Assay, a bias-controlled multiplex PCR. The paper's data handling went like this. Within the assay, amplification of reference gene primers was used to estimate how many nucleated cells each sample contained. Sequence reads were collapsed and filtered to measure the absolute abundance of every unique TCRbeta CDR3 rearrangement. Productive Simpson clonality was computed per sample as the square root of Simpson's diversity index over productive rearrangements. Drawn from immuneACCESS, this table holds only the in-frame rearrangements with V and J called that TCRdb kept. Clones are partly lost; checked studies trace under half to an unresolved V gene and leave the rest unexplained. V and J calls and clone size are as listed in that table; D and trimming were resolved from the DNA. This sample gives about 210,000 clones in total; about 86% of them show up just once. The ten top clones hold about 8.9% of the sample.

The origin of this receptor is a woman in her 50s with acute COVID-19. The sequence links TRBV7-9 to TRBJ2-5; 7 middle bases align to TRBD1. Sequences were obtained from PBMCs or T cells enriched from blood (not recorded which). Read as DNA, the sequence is TGTGCCAGCAGCGAGGGGGCAGGGCTGGAGACCCAGTACTTC. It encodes CASSEGAGLETQYF.